These 10 T cell receptor beta chains originate from one sample sequenced in a study of control samples from healthy donors and cancer patients. The method was immunoSEQ multiplex PCR; TCRdb's version includes in-frame clones alone and lacks a portion of them. The sample consists of about 180,000 clones, around 94% of them appearing once. Sequencing was carried out using blood. These receptors all stem from a man aged 25-45 years in good health.

The chain combines TRBV3-1 (or the pseudogene TRBV3-2) with TRBJ2-3; either TRBD1 or TRBD2 may supply D (6 bases each). Germline CDR1 and CDR2: LGHDT and YNNKEL (reference sequence). The V end was cut by 4 bases, the J end by 0 bases, with 14 bases between. This CDR3 has 16 residues. The CDR3 DNA reads TGTGCCAGCAGCCCGACCGGGGGCGGTAGCACAGATACGCAGTATTTT. Residues: CASSPTGGGSTDTQYF.

This sequence joins TRBV5-1 and TRBJ1-1; 7 bases line up with TRBD1. The V gene's germline CDR1 is SGHRS and CDR2 YFSETQ. After removal of 4 bases from V and 5 bases from J, the junction contained 8 bases not matched to a gene. The CDR3 covers 14 residues. The CDR3 DNA reads as TGCGCCAGCAGCGTAGGGGGCGCGGGAACTGAAGCTTTCTTT. Protein product: CASSVGGAGTEAFF.

This clone has ten or more counts. The genes are TRBV5-1 and TRBJ1-6; TRBD1 is a possible D gene (6 bases). Germline V lookup: CDR1 SGHRS, CDR2 YFSETQ. V shed 0 bases and J shed 5 bases, with 12 bases lying between them. The CDR3 consists of 16 residues. The CDR3 spells CASSLERTENNSPLHF. The CDR3 region has the DNA TGCGCCAGCAGCTTGGAGAGGACAGAAAATAATTCACCCCTCCACTTT.

The J gene is TRBJ1-1, the V gene TRBV30, with D unresolved. V lost 0 bases to trimming and J lost 10 bases, with 12 bases between them. CDR1 is GTSNPN, CDR2 SVGIG, per germline (reference sequence). The CDR3 covers 12 residues. The CDR3 coding sequence is TGTGCCTGGAGTGTAATCGGAGACTTAGCTTTCTTT. Translated, it gives CAWSVIGDLAFF.

The CDR3 DNA reads TGTGCCAGCAGCCCCCACGGGAGGTTCAGCACAGATACGCAGTATTTT. This translates into CASSPHGRFSTDTQYF. The V gene is TRBV11-2, the J gene TRBJ2-3; 7 positions agree with TRBD2. CDR1 and CDR2 from the germline V gene are SGHAT and FQNNGV. J was trimmed by 0 bases and V by 5 bases; bases with no gene match: 8. The CDR3 spans 16 residues.

The chain recombines TRBV12-5 with TRBJ2-5; the match to TRBD2 covers 10 bases. CDR1 is LGHNT and CDR2 is FRNRAP in the germline V gene. The CDR3 is made up of 16 amino acids. V lost 2 bases and J lost 4; bases outside the gene matches: 7. CDR3 sequence: CASGLYSSGSTETQYF. Written as DNA, the CDR3 is TGTGCTAGTGGTTTGTACTCTAGCGGGAGTACAGAGACCCAGTACTTC.

The gene calls are TRBV28 and TRBJ2-1; unclear D gene. CDR1 MDHEN and CDR2 SYDVKM come from the germline V gene. CDR3 length equals 13 residues. Trimming took 3 bases from V and 6 from J, leaving 9 bases between them. The CDR3 loop is CASSFSWGNEQFF. For the CDR3, the DNA is TGTGCCAGCAGTTTCTCGTGGGGCAATGAGCAGTTCTTC.

This chain uses TRBV9 with TRBJ2-1; TRBD2 agrees at 9 bases. CDR1 and CDR2 from the germline V gene are SGDLS and YYNGEE. The CDR3 consists of 16 residues. Trimming at V came to 7 bases and at J to 8 bases, leaving 16 bases not matched to a gene. DNA of the CDR3: TGTGCCAGCGACGCGGGGGTAGCGGGAGTGATGGATGAGCAGTTCTTC. Protein product: CASDAGVAGVMDEQFF.

The V gene is TRBV30, the J gene TRBJ2-7; a possible D gene is TRBD1 (6 bases). Germline CDR1 and CDR2: GTSNPN and SVGIG (reference sequence). V was clipped by 4 bases and J by 5 bases, with 12 bases between them. This CDR3 is built from 12 residues. CDR3 protein: CAWNQGLNEQYF. CDR3 DNA: TGTGCCTGGAATCAGGGGCTCAACGAGCAGTACTTC.

For the CDR3, the DNA is TGTGCCAGCAGCCTCGGGCTTCTAAATGAGCAGTTCTTC. Its translation is CASSLGLLNEQFF. This chain uses TRBV11-2 with TRBJ2-1, with D uncertain. Per the germline V gene, CDR1 is SGHAT and CDR2 is FQNNGV. Trimming left V 5 bases short and J 7 bases short, with 12 bases between. There are 13 residues in the CDR3. Using reference TRBV11-2 and TRBJ2-1 for the parts outside the CDR3, the full variable domain is EAGVAQSPRYKIIEKRQSVAFWCNPISGHATLYWYQQILGQGPKLLIQFQNNGVVDDSQLPKDRFSAERLKGVDSTLKIQPAKLEDSAVYLCASSLGLLNEQFFGPGTRLTVL.